The sequence of this T cell receptor (beta chain) was determined in a study of shared clonotypes between healthy human individuals (dated by TCRdb to the early 2020s). Study-wide context: Three men and two women, aged 18 to 49 years, made up the cohort. For each donor, three plates each were used for CD4 naive and CD4 memory, two plates were used for CD8 naive, and one plate was used for CD8 memory. Blood TCR repertoires of several healthy adults were deeply sequenced to estimate repertoire size and the extent of clonotype sharing between individuals. Different laboratories and diverse techniques were used to prepare libraries and sequence TCR repertoires, to increase sequencing depth and limit assay-specific biases. Per donor, leukapheresis produced somewhere between about 0.94 and 9 billion PBMCs. The full study reports these points: Incomplete sequencing was indicated by rarefaction of sorted-subset datasets, despite the large sequencing depth. Compared with non-shared clonotypes, the clonotypes found in all four sorted-subset donors had higher generation probabilities. Across four donors, about 5% of naive CD4, 3.5% of naive CD8, approximately 2.5% of memory CD4, and 0.4% of memory CD8 clonotypes were shared. Pairwise subsampling indicated that sequencing depth was expected to affect the degree of clonotype sharing among donors. Estimated clonotype richness was generally larger for naive than for memory subsets. Because the study included a small number of donors, the genetic and exposure-history diversity represented was limited. Sampling was limited to blood, and TCR repertoires in tissue likely differ from TCR repertoires in blood.

V and J are trimmed by 2 bases and 8 bases, and the gene matches miss 7 bases of the junction. CDR1 MNHEY and CDR2 SVGAGI were looked up in the germline V gene. The CDR3 numbers 14 residues from cysteine through phenylalanine. Only the CDR3 region is kept as DNA, spanning 42 bases read in frame from base 1. For the CD8 naive samples, CD45RO-negative cells were positively selected for CCR7, yielding a CD45RA+CCR7+ population from which TemRA cells were excluded. The donors were healthy, HIV-negative adults who had no recently reported acute infections or vaccinations. Every donor was a Caucasian adult living in Nashville, Tennessee, USA. After blood collection by leukapheresis, PBMCs were isolated using Ficoll-Histopaque density gradient centrifugation and then cryopreserved in the vapor phase of liquid nitrogen. Analytical flow cytometry was used to check the purity and quantity of every magnetically sorted T cell population. Genomic DNA was isolated from every sorted fraction and measured by UV absorbance on a Nanodrop 2000c.

Concerning this clone itself: Its antigen has not been determined. No qualities accompany the bases; no much larger clone lies one base away.

Using the deep immunoSEQ assay, TCR CDR3 regions were amplified from genomic DNA by multiplex PCR. Genomic DNA extracted from each cell subset was distributed evenly over all wells of several immunoSEQ 96-well plates, and each plate served as one replicate. For sorted subsets, approximately 210 ng of genomic DNA, equivalent to 25,000 to 30,000 T cell genomes, went into each replicate PCR. Purified libraries were measured with a Qubit 3.0 fluorometer, size-checked on a Bioanalyzer 2100, and measured again with the KAPA Library Quantification kit. A separate single-read 150-cycle Illumina NextSeq 550 flow cell was used to sequence each immunoSEQ 96-well plate. Under the source paper's analysis protocol: Because only junctional sequences without quality scores were contained in the immunoSEQ output, filtering matching that applied to full-length reads could not be performed. Sequences were annotated with PyIR, a Python wrapper for IgBLAST v1.9, and V/J genes and CDR3 were assigned using IMGT germline references. Any read was removed if the V/J assignment was weak (E-value above 1e-6), the CDR3 was missing, or the read contained stop codons, out-of-frame junctions, or ambiguous translated residues. V3J clonotypes were defined by identical inferred V gene, J gene, and CDR3 amino acid sequence. Percentage overlap between repertoires was computed as shared unique clonotypes divided by the size of the smaller repertoire. Three approaches were used to assess repertoire richness: RTK rarefaction, the Chao1 estimator, and Recon v2.1 estimates of unobserved clonotypes. For all TCRbeta clonotypes obtained by the gDNA method from four donors, generation probabilities were computed with OLGA. TCRdb provides this immuneACCESS table in a form limited to in-frame rearrangements. Some clones are lacking; in checked studies, under half of them reflect an unresolved V gene, and why the rest are absent is not known. That table gives V, J and clone size, and the DNA gave D and trimming. The sample table shows millions of clones, and 85% to 95% are seen once. The ten largest account for 1.5% to 2% of the sample.

The receptor was isolated from a man aged 18 to 29 in good health. Some clones in this sample may be carry-over from other donors' samples. The specimen was naive CD8+ T cells from PBMCs. What this sample's cell subset or site label stands for: CD45RA+CCR7+. The sequence links TRBV6-5 to TRBJ1-2; 8 of the junction bases match TRBD1. The DNA sequence is as follows: TGTGCCAGCAGTTACACCGACAGGGGAGACGGCTACACCTTC. This gives the protein CASSYTDRGDGYTF.